The clone carrying this T cell receptor beta chain was counted a few times. Per the study methods: How many nucleated cells were present was estimated from reference gene primer amplification. This table comes from immunoSEQ multiplex PCR, and its TCRdb copy is limited to in-frame clones, with some not included. V and J calls and clone size are those listed in that table; D and trimming were worked out from the DNA. The table lists about 350,000 clones, 85% to 90% of them singletons. Participants in the exposed group had met a COVID-19 case in the 2 weeks before joining the study. These data belong to a study of blood T cell repertoires in COVID-19. Study overall: Samples came from the United States, Italy and Spain, spanning acute and convalescent COVID-19.

The germline CDR1 and CDR2 sequences are SQVTM and ANQGSEA. The V gene lost 8 bases and the J gene lost 4 bases, with 11 bases spanning the gap. This CDR3 has 11 amino acids. The receptor was isolated from a woman in her twenties or thirties who had been exposed to COVID-19. This sequence joins TRBV29-1 and TRBJ1-1; D is unclear. Source material: PBMCs or T cells enriched from blood (not recorded which). The CDR3 protein is CSIREGTEAFF. In DNA, the CDR3 is TGCAGCATAAGGGAGGGCACTGAAGCTTTCTTT.